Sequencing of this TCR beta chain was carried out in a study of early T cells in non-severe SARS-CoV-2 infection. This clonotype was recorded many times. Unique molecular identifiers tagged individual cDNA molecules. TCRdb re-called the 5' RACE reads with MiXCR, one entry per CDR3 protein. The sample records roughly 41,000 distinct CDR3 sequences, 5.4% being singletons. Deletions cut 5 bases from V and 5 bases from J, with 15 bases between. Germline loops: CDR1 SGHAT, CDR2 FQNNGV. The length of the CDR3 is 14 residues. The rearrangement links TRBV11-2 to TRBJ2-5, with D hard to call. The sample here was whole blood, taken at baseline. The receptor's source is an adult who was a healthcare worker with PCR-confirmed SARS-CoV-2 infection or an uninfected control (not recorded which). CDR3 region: CASSLLDGKETQYF. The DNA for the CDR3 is TGTGCCAGCAGCCTCCTTGATGGCAAGGAGACCCAGTACTTC.